The 7 T cell receptor beta chains in this list originate from one sample, sequenced in a study of T cell repertoires in cytomegalovirus infection. TCRdb fed the reads into MiXCR, producing one record per CDR3 protein. The profile shows 210,000 or so distinct CDR3 sequences, approximately 6.7% of them singletons. Sequenced material: PBMCs. All receptors derive from a human donor in good health (CMV status not recorded). Some clones in this sample may be carry-over from other donors' samples.

At least ten counts were recorded for this clonotype. The chain employs TRBV28 and TRBJ1-1; no reliable D call. CDR1 is MDHEN and CDR2 is SYDVKM in the germline V gene. This CDR3 is 14 amino acids long. Trimming removed 5 bases at V and 4 bases at J, with 14 bases between. The CDR3 loop is CASSLNGAATEAFF. Here the CDR3 DNA reads TGTGCCAGCAGTCTGAATGGAGCGGCCACTGAAGCTTTCTTT.

This clonotype was observed many times. J is TRBJ1-2 and V is TRBV7-8, with D possibly being TRBD1 (5 bases). This CDR3 spans 11 amino acids. In germline, CDR1 is SGHVS, CDR2 FQNEAQ. Trimming stripped 6 bases from V and 4 bases from J, with 6 bases between. For the CDR3, the DNA is TGTGCCAGCAGTGGGGGCTATGGCTACACCTTC. Translating gives CASSGGYGYTF.

This clonotype was counted at least ten times. V and J are TRBV27 and TRBJ1-4, with a possible D match to TRBD1 (6 bases). The CDR3 consists of 14 residues. V was cut by 2 bases and J by 10 bases, with 14 bases left in between. Germline V gives CDR1 MNHEY, CDR2 SMNVEV (reference sequence). CDR3 residues: CASSLGGAPGKLFF. In DNA, the CDR3 is TGTGCCAGCAGTTTAGGGGGGGCACCTGGAAAACTGTTTTTT.

This clonotype was seen repeatedly, ten times or more. The chain employs TRBV20-1 and TRBJ1-5, with 8 bases lining up with TRBD1. This CDR3 spans 15 amino acids. CDR1 and CDR2 from the germline V gene are DFQATT and SNEGSKA (reference sequence). Losses at the gene ends were 4 bases for V and 4 bases for J; bases not matched to a gene: 9. The CDR3 DNA is TGCAGTGCTATATTTGGGACAGGCGTTAATCAGCCCCAGCATTTT. Translated, it gives CSAIFGTGVNQPQHF.

This sequence joins TRBV11-2 and TRBJ1-3; D is possibly TRBD1 (6 bases). V lost 3 bases and J 0 bases, leaving 15 bases between the germline ends. The CDR3 extends over 17 amino acids. Germline V CDR1 and CDR2: SGHAT, FQNNGV. The CDR3 sequence is CASSFGSGATSGNTIYF. DNA of the CDR3: TGTGCCAGCAGCTTTGGTTCAGGGGCGACCTCTGGAAACACCATATATTTT. The variable domain in full, with the rest retrieved from reference TRBV11-2 and TRBJ1-3, is EAGVAQSPRYKIIEKRQSVAFWCNPISGHATLYWYQQILGQGPKLLIQFQNNGVVDDSQLPKDRFSAERLKGVDSTLKIQPAKLEDSAVYLCASSFGSGATSGNTIYFGEGSWLTVV.

This clonotype was seen many times. This chain connects TRBV29-1 to TRBJ2-5, with 12 bases fitting TRBD1. The CDR3 runs 14 residues. The J segment lost 4 bases and the V segment lost 6 bases, leaving 6 bases of the junction unmatched. CDR1 and CDR2 from the germline V gene are SQVTM and ANQGSEA. The CDR3 region is CSVGAGQGAETQYF. CDR3 DNA sequence: TGCAGCGTAGGAGCGGGACAGGGGGCAGAGACCCAGTACTTC.

This clonotype was observed many times. The chain links TRBV7-9 to TRBJ2-5; D gene uncertain. The CDR3 contains 12 residues. Trimming shortened V by 4 bases and J by 3 bases, and 6 bases separated the two germline ends. CDR1 and CDR2 from the germline V gene are SEHNR and FQNEAQ (reference sequence). The CDR3: CASSSSKETQYF. CDR3 coding DNA: TGTGCCAGCAGCTCCAGCAAAGAGACCCAGTACTTC.